These 10 T cell receptor beta chains originate from one sample sequenced in a study of beta chain features in type 1 diabetes. Since all of the isolated RNA was reverse transcribed, expressed TCRB transcripts were what got sequenced. The protocol was immunoSEQ multiplex PCR, while the TCRdb copy is restricted to in-frame clones and leaves out a portion. This table has about 230,000 clones, roughly 9.6% appearing once. The sequenced material came from naive CD4+ T cells from blood. The receptors stem from a woman aged 18 to 35 in good health.

In its sample, this clone was seen a few times. The gene calls are TRBV23-1 and TRBJ1-5, with a tentative D call TRBD1 (5 bases). TRBV23-1 is an ORF; its function is uncertain. Between the trimmed V and J ends, which lost 9 bases and 6 bases, there was a span of 24 bases. The CDR3 consists of 16 residues. CDR3 in amino acids: CASKSGIGDGAQPQHF. CDR3 coding DNA: TGCGCCAGTAAGTCAGGGATAGGGGATGGGGCTCAGCCCCAGCATTTT.

In its sample, this clone was seen a few times. This chain links TRBV11-1 with TRBJ2-1; D might be TRBD2 (6 bases). Germline assignment: CDR1 SGHAT and CDR2 FQDESV (reference sequence). There are 16 residues in the CDR3. Trimming took off 5 bases at V and 8 bases at J, with 22 bases between the two ends. CDR3 amino acids: CASSPVATGVTDEQFF. The CDR3 DNA is TGTGCCAGCAGCCCGGTTGCAACGGGAGTTACGGATGAGCAGTTCTTC.

The sample holds a few counts of this clone. CDR3 nucleotides: TGTGCCAGCAGCCGCACTAACACCTACGAGCAGTACTTC. Translation: CASSRTNTYEQYF. V gene TRBV7-2 combines with J gene TRBJ2-7; D is undetermined. The V gene's germline CDR1 is SGHTA and CDR2 FQGNSA. The CDR3 is 13 amino acids. The V gene lost 5 bases and the J gene lost 2 bases, with 10 bases spanning the gap. Variable domain in full (rest from reference TRBV7-2 and TRBJ2-7): GAGVSQSPSNKVTEKGKDVELRCDPISGHTALYWYRQSLGQGLEFLIYFQGNSAPDKSGLPSDRFSAERTGGSVSTLTIQRTQQEDSAVYLCASSRTNTYEQYFGPGTRLTVT.

The chain's CDR3 is CASSAIMTGPNTEAFF. DNA for the CDR3: TGTGCCAGCAGTGCCATTATGACAGGGCCCAACACTGAAGCTTTCTTT. The V gene is TRBV6-1, the J gene TRBJ1-1; TRBD1 agrees at 7 bases. Germline V lookup: CDR1 MNHNS, CDR2 SASEGT. The CDR3 is made up of 16 amino acids. V was pared by 4 bases and J by 2 bases, with 10 bases of the junction left unmatched.

This clone has only a few counts. The V and J genes are TRBV28 and TRBJ2-5; D is undetermined. The J call may be wrong; the DNA end is better matched by TRBJ2-7. CDR3 length: 12 residues. Germline CDR1 MDHEN, CDR2 SYDVKM. The DNA of the CDR3 is TGTGCCAGCAGTTACGCCTGGTACGAGCAGTACTTC. Translation: CASSYAWYEQYF.

Only a few counts were recorded for this clone. The genes are TRBV9 and TRBJ2-3; 9 bases map to TRBD2. The V segment lost 5 bases and the J segment 6 bases; nucleotides outside the gene matches: 22. CDR3 size: 19 residues. Germline loops: CDR1 SGDLS, CDR2 YYNGEE. CDR3: CASRGGYSGGAPGRDTQYF. The CDR3 bases are TGTGCCAGCAGAGGGGGGTATAGCGGGGGTGCACCTGGCAGGGATACGCAGTATTTT.

This clone was seen only a few times. V usage is TRBV7-3 and J usage is TRBJ1-1, with D unclear. CDR3 length equals 14 residues. The germline gives CDR1 SGHTA, CDR2 FQGTGA. Trimming took 6 bases from V and 3 from J, leaving 14 bases between them. The CDR3 reads CASRAAPTDTEAFF. The CDR3 region has the DNA TGTGCCAGCAGGGCGGCCCCAACGGACACTGAAGCTTTCTTT.

This clone was picked up a small number of times. The rearrangement joins TRBV19 to TRBJ1-2; TRBD1 aligns across 8 bases. Germline lookup yields CDR1 LNHDA and CDR2 SQIVND (reference sequence). CDR3 length: 16 amino acids. The V gene end was trimmed by 3 bases and the J gene end by 7 bases; junction bases not matched to a gene: 13. In DNA, the CDR3 is TGTGCCAGTAGTATCCCCTGGACAGGGCGGATAGGTGGCTACACCTTC. Protein product: CASSIPWTGRIGGYTF.

In this sample, this clone turned up a few times. This chain links TRBV29-1 with TRBJ1-2; 7 nucleotides match TRBD1. Germline V CDR1 and CDR2: SQVTM, ANQGSEA. CDR3 length: 12 amino acids. V was pared by 7 bases and J by 4 bases, with 6 bases of the junction left unmatched. The CDR3 sequence is CSAVQGSYGYTF. In DNA, the CDR3 is TGCAGCGCTGTACAGGGGAGCTATGGCTACACCTTC.

This clone came up a few times. J is TRBJ1-1 and V is TRBV18; tentative D call: TRBD1 (5 bases). Germline V gives CDR1 KGHSH, CDR2 LQKENI. The CDR3 runs 13 residues. Deletions cut 1 base from V and 4 bases from J, with 7 bases between. CDR3 coding DNA: TGTGCCAGCTCACCACGGCAGGGCACTGAAGCTTTCTTT. Protein product: CASSPRQGTEAFF.